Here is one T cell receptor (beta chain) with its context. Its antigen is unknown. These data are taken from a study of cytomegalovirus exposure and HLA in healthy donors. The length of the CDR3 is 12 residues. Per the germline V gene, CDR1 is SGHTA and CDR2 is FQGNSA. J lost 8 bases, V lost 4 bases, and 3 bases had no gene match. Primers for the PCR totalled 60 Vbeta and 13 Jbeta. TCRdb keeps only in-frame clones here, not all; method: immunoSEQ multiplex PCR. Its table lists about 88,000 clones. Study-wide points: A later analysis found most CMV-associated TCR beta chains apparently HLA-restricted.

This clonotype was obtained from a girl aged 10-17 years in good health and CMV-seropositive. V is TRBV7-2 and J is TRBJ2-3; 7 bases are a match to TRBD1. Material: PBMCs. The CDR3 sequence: CASSSNRGTQYF. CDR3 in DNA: TGTGCCAGCAGCTCTAACAGGGGTACGCAGTATTTT.